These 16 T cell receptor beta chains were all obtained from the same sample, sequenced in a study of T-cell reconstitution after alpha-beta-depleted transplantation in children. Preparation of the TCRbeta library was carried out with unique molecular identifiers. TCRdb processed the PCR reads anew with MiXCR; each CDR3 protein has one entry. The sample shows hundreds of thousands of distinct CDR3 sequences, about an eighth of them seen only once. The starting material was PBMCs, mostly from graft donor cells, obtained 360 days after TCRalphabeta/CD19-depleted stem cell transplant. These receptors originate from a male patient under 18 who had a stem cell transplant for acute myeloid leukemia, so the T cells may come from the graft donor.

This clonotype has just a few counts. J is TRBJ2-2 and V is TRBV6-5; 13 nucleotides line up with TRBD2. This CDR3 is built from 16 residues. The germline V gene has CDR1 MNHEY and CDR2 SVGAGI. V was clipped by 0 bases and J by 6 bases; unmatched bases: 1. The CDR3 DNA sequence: TGTGCCAGCAGTTACTCCGGACTAGCGGGAGCCGGGGAGCTGTTTTTT. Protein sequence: CASSYSGLAGAGELFF.

CDR3 nucleotides: TGCAGTGCTAGAACCGGGACTAGCGGCTACAATGAGCAGTTCTTC. Translation gives CSARTGTSGYNEQFF. The gene calls are TRBV20-1 and TRBJ2-1; 11 bases map to TRBD2. Germline CDR1 reads DFQATT; CDR2 reads SNEGSKA (reference sequence). This CDR3 is built from 15 residues. Trimming at V came to 2 bases and at J to 3 bases, leaving 3 bases not matched to a gene.

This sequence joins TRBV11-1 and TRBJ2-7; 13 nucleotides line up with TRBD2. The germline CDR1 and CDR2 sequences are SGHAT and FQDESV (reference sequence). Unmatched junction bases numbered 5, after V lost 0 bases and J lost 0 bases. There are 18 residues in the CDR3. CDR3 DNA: TGTGCCAGCAGCTTAGCCTTACTAGCGGGAGGGTCCTCCTACGAGCAGTACTTC. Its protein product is CASSLALLAGGSSYEQYF.

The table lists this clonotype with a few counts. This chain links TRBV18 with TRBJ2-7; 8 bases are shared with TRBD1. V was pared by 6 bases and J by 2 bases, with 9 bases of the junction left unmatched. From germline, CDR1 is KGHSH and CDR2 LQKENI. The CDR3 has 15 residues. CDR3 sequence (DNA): TGTGCCAGCTCGCGCGACGCAGGGGGCCCCTACGAGCAGTACTTC. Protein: CASSRDAGGPYEQYF.

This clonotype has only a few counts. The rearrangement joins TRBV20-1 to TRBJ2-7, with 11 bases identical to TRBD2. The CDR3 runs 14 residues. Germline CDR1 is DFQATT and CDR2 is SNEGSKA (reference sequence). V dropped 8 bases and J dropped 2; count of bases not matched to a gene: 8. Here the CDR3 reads CSPTGTSGTYEQYF. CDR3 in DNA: TGCAGTCCGACCGGGACTAGCGGTACCTACGAGCAGTACTTC.

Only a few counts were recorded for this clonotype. The chain's CDR3 is CASRSQSWTQYF. DNA of the CDR3: TGTGCCAGCAGAAGCCAATCTTGGACGCAGTATTTT. The genes are TRBV12-3 or TRBV12-4 and TRBJ2-3; the D is unclear. Trimming took 6 bases from V and 9 from J, leaving 13 bases between them. The CDR3 runs 12 residues.

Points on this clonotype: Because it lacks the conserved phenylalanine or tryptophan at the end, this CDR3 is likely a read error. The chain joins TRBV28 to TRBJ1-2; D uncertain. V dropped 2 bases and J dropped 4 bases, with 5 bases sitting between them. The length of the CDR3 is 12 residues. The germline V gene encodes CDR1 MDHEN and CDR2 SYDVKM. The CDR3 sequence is CASSLTSYGYTL. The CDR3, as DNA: TGTGCCAGCAGTTTAACAAGCTATGGCTACACCCTC.

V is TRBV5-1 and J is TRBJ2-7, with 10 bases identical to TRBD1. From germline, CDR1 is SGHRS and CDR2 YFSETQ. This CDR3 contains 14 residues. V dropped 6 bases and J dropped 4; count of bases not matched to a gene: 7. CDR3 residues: CASNHKGQGYEQYF. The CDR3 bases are TGCGCCAGCAACCACAAGGGACAGGGGTACGAGCAGTACTTC. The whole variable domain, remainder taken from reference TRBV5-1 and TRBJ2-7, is KAGVTQTPRYLIKTRGQQVTLSCSPISGHRSVSWYQQTPGQGLQFLFEYFSETQRNKGNFPGRFSGRQFSNSRSEMNVSTLELGDSALYLCASNHKGQGYEQYFGPGTRLTVT.

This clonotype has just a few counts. The CDR3 DNA is TGTGCCAGCAGCGTAGCGGGGGTTAGAGAGGACAATGAGCAGTTCTTC. This translates into CASSVAGVREDNEQFF. The rearrangement links TRBV9 to TRBJ2-1; weak D call: TRBD2 (6 bases). Germline loops: CDR1 SGDLS, CDR2 YYNGEE. The CDR3 runs to 16 residues. The V end was cut by 0 bases, the J end by 5 bases, with 15 bases between.

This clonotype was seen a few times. For the CDR3, the DNA is TGTGCCAGCTCACCGGGACACCCTGGGGCCAACGTCCTGACTTTC. Amino acids: CASSPGHPGANVLTF. The chain combines TRBV18 with TRBJ2-6; maybe TRBD1 (6 bases). The length of the CDR3 is 15 residues. Trimming took off 3 bases at V and 2 bases at J, with 8 bases between the two ends. CDR1 and CDR2 from the germline V gene are KGHSH and LQKENI.

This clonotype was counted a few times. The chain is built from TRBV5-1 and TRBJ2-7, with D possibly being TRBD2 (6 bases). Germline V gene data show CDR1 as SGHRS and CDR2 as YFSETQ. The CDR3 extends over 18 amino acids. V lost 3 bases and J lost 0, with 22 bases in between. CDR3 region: CASSYSPVSGRDSYEQYF. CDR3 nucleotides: TGCGCCAGCAGCTATTCCCCCGTTTCGGGGCGGGACTCCTACGAGCAGTACTTC.

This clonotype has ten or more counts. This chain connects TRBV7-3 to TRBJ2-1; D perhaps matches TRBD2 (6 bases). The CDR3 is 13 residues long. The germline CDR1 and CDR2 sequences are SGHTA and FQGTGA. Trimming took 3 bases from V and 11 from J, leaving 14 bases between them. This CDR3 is CASSFTGTPKQFF. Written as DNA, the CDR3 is TGTGCCAGCAGCTTCACCGGGACTCCAAAGCAGTTCTTC.

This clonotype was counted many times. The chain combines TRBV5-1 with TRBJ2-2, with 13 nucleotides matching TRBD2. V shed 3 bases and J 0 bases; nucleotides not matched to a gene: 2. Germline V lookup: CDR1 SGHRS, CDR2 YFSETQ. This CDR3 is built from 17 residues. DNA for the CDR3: TGCGCCAGCAGCTCGGGACTAGCGGGGACGAACACCGGGGAGCTGTTTTTT. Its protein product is CASSSGLAGTNTGELFF.

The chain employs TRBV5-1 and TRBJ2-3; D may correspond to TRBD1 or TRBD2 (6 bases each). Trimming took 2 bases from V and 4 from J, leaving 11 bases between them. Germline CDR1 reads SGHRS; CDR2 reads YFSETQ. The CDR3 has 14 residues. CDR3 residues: CASSLVGGPDTQYF. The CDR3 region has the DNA TGCGCCAGCAGCTTAGTGGGGGGCCCAGATACGCAGTATTTT.

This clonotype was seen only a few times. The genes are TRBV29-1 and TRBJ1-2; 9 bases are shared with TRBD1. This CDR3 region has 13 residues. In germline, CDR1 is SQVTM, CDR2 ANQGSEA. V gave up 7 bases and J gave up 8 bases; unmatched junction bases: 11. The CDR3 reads CSAGTGGAGGYTF. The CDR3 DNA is TGCAGCGCCGGAACAGGGGGCGCTGGGGGCTACACCTTC.

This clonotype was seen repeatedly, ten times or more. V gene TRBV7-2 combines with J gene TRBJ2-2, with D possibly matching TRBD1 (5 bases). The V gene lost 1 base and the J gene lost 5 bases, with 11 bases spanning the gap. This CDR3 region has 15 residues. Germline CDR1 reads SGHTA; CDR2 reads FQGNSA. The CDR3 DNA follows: TGTGCCAGCAGCTTAGGGTGGGGCTCAACCGGGGAGCTGTTTTTT. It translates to CASSLGWGSTGELFF.